This TCR beta chain was retrieved from a study of radiotherapy plus CTLA-4 blockade in lung cancer. General study results and limits: Blood-borne expansion of tumor-derived TCR clones followed radiotherapy plus ipilimumab.

Clones were sequenced by immunoSEQ multiplex PCR, and TCRdb holds only the in-frame ones, with some missing. The table includes some 73,000 clones, 84% detected once. CTLA-4 blockade with ipilimumab, together with focal radiation, was given to patients with chemo-refractory metastatic non-small-cell lung cancer. In the case of this clone: Its antigen is currently unknown.

CDR1 is SGHDT and CDR2 is YYEEEE in the germline V gene. The CDR3 consists of 14 residues. Trimming removed 4 bases at V and 4 bases at J, with 9 bases between. This specimen consisted of peripheral blood, obtained from a patient treated with radiotherapy plus ipilimumab. This sequence joins TRBV5-6 and TRBJ1-6; D gene ambiguous. The sequence came from a human donor with non-small cell lung cancer who had stable disease on radiotherapy plus ipilimumab. CDR3 protein: CASSPWGYNSPLHF. DNA for the CDR3: TGTGCCAGCAGCCCTTGGGGATATAATTCACCCCTCCACTTT.